One sample yielded the 13 T cell receptor beta chains listed below, sequenced in a study of cytomegalovirus exposure and HLA in healthy donors. PCR used 60 Vbeta primers and 13 Jbeta primers. The table came from immunoSEQ multiplex PCR; TCRdb's copy has only in-frame clones and leaves some out. The table lists fewer than 200,000 clones, roughly 80% of them singletons. Sample: PBMCs. These receptors came from a male donor in good health and CMV-seronegative.

As to this clone: One end of the junction fails to match germline, which may point to a read error. The V and J genes are TRBV7-9 and TRBJ2-7; D uncertain. The CDR3 sequence is 12 residues long. The germline V gene encodes CDR1 SEHNR and CDR2 FQNEAQ (reference sequence). The CDR3 sequence: CSSSLNGYEQYF. The CDR3 bases are TGTTCCAGCAGCCTGAACGGGTACGAGCAGTACTTC. The full variable domain, with the rest looked up from reference TRBV7-9 and TRBJ2-7, is DTGVSQNPRHKITKRGQNVTFRCDPISEHNRLYWYRQTLGQGPEFLTYFQNEAQLEKSRLLSDRFSAERPKGSFSTLEIQRTEQGDSAMYLCSSSLNGYEQYFGPGTRLTVT.

The chain employs TRBV25-1 and TRBJ2-1, with 10 bases fitting TRBD2. After removal of 7 bases from V and 7 bases from J, the junction contained 7 bases not matched to a gene. Germline CDR1 is MGHDK and CDR2 is SYGVNS. There are 14 residues in the CDR3. The CDR3 loop reads CASKSSGGRNEQFF. The CDR3 nucleotides are TGTGCCAGCAAATCTAGCGGGGGTAGGAATGAGCAGTTCTTC.

The V call is TRBV9, the J call TRBJ2-1, with 9 positions matching TRBD1. The CDR3 sequence is 15 residues long. CDR1 and CDR2 from the germline V gene are SGDLS and YYNGEE. Trimming removed 4 bases from V and 2 bases from J; junction bases left unmatched: 4. This chain's CDR3 is CASSQGQGTYNEQFF. For the CDR3, the DNA is TGTGCCAGCAGCCAAGGACAGGGGACCTACAATGAGCAGTTCTTC.

The CDR3: CASSRDTISYEQYF. Here the CDR3 DNA reads TGTGCCAGCAGTCGGGACACCATCTCCTACGAGCAGTACTTC. The J gene is TRBJ2-7, the V gene TRBV11-3; weak D call: TRBD1 (6 bases). V dropped 6 bases and J dropped 0 bases, with 12 bases sitting between them. CDR1 and CDR2 (germline): SGHNT, YENEEA. This CDR3 contains 14 residues.

The V and J genes are TRBV19 and TRBJ2-5, with 8 bases aligning to TRBD1. The junction had 4 bases not matched to a gene; V was cut back by 5 bases and J by 2 bases. The length of the CDR3 is 14 residues. Per germline, CDR1 LNHDA and CDR2 SQIVND (reference sequence). CDR3 amino acids: CASSLGTGQETQYF. CDR3 bases: TGTGCCAGTAGTCTTGGGACAGGACAAGAGACCCAGTACTTC.

This chain links TRBV2 with TRBJ2-2; 10 nucleotides align to TRBD1. V shed 6 bases and J 6 bases; nucleotides not matched to a gene: 4. The CDR3 extends over 14 amino acids. Germline-derived CDR1 and CDR2 are SNHLY and FYNNEI. The DNA for the CDR3 is TGTGCCAGCAGCCGGGACAGGGGAGCCGGGGAGCTGTTTTTT. Its protein is CASSRDRGAGELFF.

The chain joins TRBV9 to TRBJ1-3; tentatively, D is TRBD1 (5 bases). Germline CDR1 and CDR2: SGDLS and YYNGEE. This CDR3 spans 15 amino acids. Trimming left V 0 bases short and J 2 bases short, with 9 bases between. The chain's CDR3 is CASSVGQFPGNTIYF. In nucleotides, the CDR3 is TGTGCCAGCAGCGTAGGACAGTTCCCTGGAAACACCATATATTTT.

The chain employs TRBV9 and TRBJ2-2; D call uncertain. V was cut by 4 bases and J by 7 bases, with 11 bases left in between. The CDR3 has 13 amino acids. Germline loops: CDR1 SGDLS, CDR2 YYNGEE. The CDR3, as DNA: TGTGCCAGCAGCCTATACGTTAACGGGGAGCTGTTTTTT. Translation gives CASSLYVNGELFF. The whole variable domain, filled in from reference TRBV9 and TRBJ2-2, reads DSGVTQTPKHLITATGQRVTLRCSPRSGDLSVYWYQQSLDQGLQFLIQYYNGEERAKGNILERFSAQQFPDLHSELNLSSLELGDSALYFCASSLYVNGELFFGEGSRLTVL.

The chain couples TRBV10-2 to TRBJ2-5, with TRBD2 identical over 10 bases. The DNA matches TRBJ2-7 better at its end, which makes the J call doubtful. Germline CDR1 is WSHSY and CDR2 is SAAADI. The CDR3 runs to 14 residues. The CDR3 is CASSEGLAEYEQYF. CDR3 DNA sequence: TGCGCCAGCAGTGAGGGACTAGCGGAATACGAGCAGTACTTC.

Concerning this clone: This specimen includes other DNA sequences encoding the same CDR3. This chain uses TRBV5-1 with TRBJ1-1; D unclear. V was clipped by 4 bases and J by 0 bases, with 7 bases between them. The germline CDR1 and CDR2 sequences are SGHRS and YFSETQ. CDR3 size: 13 residues. CDR3 DNA: TGCGCCAGCAGCCTGACTTTGAACACTGAAGCTTTCTTT. It translates to CASSLTLNTEAFF. The full variable domain, with the rest looked up from reference TRBV5-1 and TRBJ1-1, is KAGVTQTPRYLIKTRGQQVTLSCSPISGHRSVSWYQQTPGQGLQFLFEYFSETQRNKGNFPGRFSGRQFSNSRSEMNVSTLELGDSALYLCASSLTLNTEAFFGQGTRLTVV.

The chain combines TRBV10-3 with TRBJ2-5; 7 positions agree with TRBD1. The CDR3 totals 15 residues. In germline, CDR1 is ENHRY, CDR2 SYGVKD. V dropped 6 bases and J dropped 2; count of bases not matched to a gene: 9. CDR3 residues: CAISRGQDGQETQYF. In nucleotides, the CDR3 is TGTGCCATCAGCCGTGGACAGGATGGGCAAGAGACCCAGTACTTC.

The rearrangement uses TRBV2 and TRBJ1-5; D is undetermined. CDR3 length: 12 amino acids. V lost 0 bases, J lost 6 bases, and 3 bases lay in between. CDR1 SNHLY and CDR2 FYNNEI come from the germline V gene. The CDR3 bases are TGTGCCAGCAGTGAAGCGGCTCAGCCCCAGCATTTT. It specifies CASSEAAQPQHF.

CDR3 DNA sequence: TGTGCCATCAGAGAGGCAGGGGGCGAAACCGGGGAGCTGTTTTTT. Translated, it gives CAIREAGGETGELFF. The chain joins TRBV10-3 to TRBJ2-2; TRBD1 matches 8 bases. V gave up 6 bases and J gave up 5 bases; unmatched junction bases: 8. The CDR3 has 15 amino acids. CDR1 is ENHRY, CDR2 SYGVKD, per germline.